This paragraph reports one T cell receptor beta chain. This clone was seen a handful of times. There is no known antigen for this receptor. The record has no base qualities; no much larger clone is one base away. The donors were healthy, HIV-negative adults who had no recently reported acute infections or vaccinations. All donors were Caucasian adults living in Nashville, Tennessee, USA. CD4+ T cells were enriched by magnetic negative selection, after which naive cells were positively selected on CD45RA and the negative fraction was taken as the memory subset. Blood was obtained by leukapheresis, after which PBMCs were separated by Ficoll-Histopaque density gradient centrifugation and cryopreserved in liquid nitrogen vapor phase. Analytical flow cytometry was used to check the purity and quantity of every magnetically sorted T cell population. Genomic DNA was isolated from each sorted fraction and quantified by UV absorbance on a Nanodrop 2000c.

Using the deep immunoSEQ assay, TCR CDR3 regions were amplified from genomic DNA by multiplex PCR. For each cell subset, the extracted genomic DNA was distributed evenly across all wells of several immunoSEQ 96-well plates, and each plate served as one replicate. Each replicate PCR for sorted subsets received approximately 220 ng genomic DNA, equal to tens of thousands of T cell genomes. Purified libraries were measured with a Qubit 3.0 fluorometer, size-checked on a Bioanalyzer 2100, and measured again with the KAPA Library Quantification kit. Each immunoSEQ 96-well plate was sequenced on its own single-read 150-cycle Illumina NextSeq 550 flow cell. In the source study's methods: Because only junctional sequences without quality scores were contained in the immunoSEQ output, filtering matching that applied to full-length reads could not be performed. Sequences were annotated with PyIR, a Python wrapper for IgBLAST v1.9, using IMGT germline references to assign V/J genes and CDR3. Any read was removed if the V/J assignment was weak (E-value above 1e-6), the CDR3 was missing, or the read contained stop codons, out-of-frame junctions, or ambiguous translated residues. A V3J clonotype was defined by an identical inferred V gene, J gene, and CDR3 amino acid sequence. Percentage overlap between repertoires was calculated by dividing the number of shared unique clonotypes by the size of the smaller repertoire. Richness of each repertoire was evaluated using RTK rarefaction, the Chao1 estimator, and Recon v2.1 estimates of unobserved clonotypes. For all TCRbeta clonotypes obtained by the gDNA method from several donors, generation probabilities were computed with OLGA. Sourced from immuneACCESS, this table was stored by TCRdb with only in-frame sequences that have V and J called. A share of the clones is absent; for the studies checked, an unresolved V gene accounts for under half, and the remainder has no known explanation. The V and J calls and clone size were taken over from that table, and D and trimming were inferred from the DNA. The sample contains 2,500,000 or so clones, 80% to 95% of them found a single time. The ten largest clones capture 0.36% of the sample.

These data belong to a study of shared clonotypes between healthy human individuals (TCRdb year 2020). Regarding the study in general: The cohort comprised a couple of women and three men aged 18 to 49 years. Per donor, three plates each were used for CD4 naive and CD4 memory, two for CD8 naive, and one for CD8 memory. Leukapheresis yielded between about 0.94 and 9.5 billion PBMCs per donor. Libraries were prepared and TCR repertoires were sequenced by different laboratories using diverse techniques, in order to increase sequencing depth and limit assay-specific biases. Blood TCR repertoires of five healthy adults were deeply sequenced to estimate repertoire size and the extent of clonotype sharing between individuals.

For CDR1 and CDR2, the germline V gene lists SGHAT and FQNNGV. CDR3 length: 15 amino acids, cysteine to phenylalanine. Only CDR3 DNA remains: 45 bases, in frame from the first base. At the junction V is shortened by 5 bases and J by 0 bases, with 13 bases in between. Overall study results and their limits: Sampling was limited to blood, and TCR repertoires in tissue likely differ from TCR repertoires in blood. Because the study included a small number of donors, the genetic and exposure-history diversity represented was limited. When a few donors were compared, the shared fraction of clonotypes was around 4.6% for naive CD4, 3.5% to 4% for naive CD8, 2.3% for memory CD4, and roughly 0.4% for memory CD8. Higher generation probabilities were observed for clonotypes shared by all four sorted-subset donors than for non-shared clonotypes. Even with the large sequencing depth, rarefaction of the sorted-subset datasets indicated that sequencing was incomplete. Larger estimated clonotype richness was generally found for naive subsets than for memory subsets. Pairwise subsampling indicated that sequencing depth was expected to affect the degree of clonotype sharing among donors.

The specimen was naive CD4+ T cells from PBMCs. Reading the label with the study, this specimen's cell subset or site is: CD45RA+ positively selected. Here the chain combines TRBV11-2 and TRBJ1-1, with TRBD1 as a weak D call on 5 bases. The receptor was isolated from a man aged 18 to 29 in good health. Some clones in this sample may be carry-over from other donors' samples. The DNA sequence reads TGTGCCAGCAGCACGCGACAGAGCATGAACACTGAAGCTTTCTTT. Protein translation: CASSTRQSMNTEAFF.